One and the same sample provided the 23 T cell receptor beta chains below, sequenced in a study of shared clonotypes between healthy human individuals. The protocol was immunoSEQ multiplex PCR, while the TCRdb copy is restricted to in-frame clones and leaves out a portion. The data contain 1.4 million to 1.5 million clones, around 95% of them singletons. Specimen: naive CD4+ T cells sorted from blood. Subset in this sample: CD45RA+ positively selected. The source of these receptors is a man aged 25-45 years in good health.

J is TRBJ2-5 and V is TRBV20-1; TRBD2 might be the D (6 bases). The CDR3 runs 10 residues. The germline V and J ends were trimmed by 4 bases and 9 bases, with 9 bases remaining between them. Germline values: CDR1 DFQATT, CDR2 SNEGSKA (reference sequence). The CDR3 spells CSAKEGAQYF. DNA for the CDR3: TGCAGTGCTAAGGAGGGCGCCCAGTACTTC.

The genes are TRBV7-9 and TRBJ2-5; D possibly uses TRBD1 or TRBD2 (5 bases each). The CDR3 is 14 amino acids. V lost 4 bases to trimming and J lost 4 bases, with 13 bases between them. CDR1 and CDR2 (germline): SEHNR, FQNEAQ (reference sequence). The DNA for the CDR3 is TGTGCCAGCAGCTCGACCGGGACGGTAGAGACCCAGTACTTC. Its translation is CASSSTGTVETQYF.

The CDR3 protein is CASSQFSAGGLGTDTQYF. The CDR3 DNA is TGTGCCAGCAGCCAATTCTCGGCGGGAGGGCTGGGCACAGATACGCAGTATTTT. The chain combines TRBV14 with TRBJ2-3, with TRBD2 matching 9 bases. J was trimmed by 1 base and V by 2 bases; bases with no gene match: 10. The CDR3 extends over 18 amino acids. Germline V gene lookup returns CDR1 SGHDN and CDR2 FVKESK.

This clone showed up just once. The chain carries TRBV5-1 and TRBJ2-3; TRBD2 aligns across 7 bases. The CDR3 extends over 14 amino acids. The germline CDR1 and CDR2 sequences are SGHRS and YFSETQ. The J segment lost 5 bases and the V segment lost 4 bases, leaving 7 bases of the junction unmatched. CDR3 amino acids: CASSRGSVGDTQYF. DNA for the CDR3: TGCGCCAGCAGCCGCGGGAGCGTGGGAGATACGCAGTATTTT.

The CDR3 protein is CASSPRTGDHKETQYF. In DNA, the CDR3 is TGCGCCAGCAGCCCCCGGACAGGAGACCATAAAGAGACCCAGTACTTC. V gene TRBV4-1 combines with J gene TRBJ2-5; 7 nucleotides line up with TRBD1. V lost 4 bases to trimming and J lost 3 bases; unmatched junction nucleotides: 11. CDR1 is MGHRA and CDR2 is YSYEKL in the germline V gene. The CDR3 extends over 16 amino acids.

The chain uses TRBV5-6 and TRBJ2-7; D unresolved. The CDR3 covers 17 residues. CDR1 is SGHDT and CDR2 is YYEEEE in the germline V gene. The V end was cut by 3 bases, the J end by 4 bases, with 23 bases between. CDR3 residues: CASSYLSVGLLGYEQYF. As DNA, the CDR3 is TGTGCCAGCAGCTACTTGAGTGTCGGCCTCTTGGGTTACGAGCAGTACTTC.

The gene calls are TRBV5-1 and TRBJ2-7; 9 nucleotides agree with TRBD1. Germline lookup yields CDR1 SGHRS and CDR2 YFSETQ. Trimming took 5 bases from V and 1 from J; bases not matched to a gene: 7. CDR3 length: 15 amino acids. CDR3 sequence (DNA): TGCGCCAGCAGAACCGGGACAGGGTCGTCCTACGAGCAGTACTTC. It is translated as CASRTGTGSSYEQYF.

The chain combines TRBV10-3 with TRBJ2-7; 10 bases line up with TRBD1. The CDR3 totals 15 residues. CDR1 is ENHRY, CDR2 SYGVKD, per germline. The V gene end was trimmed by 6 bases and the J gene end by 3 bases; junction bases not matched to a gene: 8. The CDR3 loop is CAISKMTGGNYEQYF. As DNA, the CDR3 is TGTGCCATCAGCAAAATGACAGGGGGCAACTACGAGCAGTACTTC.

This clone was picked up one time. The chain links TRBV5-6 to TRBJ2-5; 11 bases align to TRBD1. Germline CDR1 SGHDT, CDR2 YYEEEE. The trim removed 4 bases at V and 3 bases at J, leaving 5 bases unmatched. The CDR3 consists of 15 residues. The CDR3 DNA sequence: TGTGCCAGCAGCAAGGGGACAGGGGGTGAAGAGACCCAGTACTTC. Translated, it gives CASSKGTGGEETQYF.

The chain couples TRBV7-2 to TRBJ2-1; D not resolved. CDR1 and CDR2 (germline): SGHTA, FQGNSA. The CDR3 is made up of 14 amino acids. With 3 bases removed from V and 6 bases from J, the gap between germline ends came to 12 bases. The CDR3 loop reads CASSFLSVRNEQFF. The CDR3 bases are TGTGCCAGCAGCTTCCTTTCCGTTCGCAATGAGCAGTTCTTC. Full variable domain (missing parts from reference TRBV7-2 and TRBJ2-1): GAGVSQSPSNKVTEKGKDVELRCDPISGHTALYWYRQSLGQGLEFLIYFQGNSAPDKSGLPSDRFSAERTGGSVSTLTIQRTQQEDSAVYLCASSFLSVRNEQFFGPGTRLTVL.

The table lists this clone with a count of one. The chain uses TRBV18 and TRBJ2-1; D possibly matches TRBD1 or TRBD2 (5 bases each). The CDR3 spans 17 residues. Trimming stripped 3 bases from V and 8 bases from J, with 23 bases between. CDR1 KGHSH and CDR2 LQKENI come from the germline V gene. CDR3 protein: CASSPLHSNVLGDEQFF. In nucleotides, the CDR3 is TGTGCCAGCTCACCCCTCCATTCTAACGTCCTGGGGGATGAGCAGTTCTTC.

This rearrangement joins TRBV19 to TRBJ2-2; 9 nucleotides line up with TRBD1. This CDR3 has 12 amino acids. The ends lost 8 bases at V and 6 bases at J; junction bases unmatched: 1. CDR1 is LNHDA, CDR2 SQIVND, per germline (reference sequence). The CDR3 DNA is TGTGCCAGTCGACAGGGGGCCGGGGAGCTGTTTTTT. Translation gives CASRQGAGELFF.

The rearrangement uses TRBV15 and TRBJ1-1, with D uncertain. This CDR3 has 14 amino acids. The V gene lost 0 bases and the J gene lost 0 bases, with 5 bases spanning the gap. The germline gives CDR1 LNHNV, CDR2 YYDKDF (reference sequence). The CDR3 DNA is TGTGCCACCAGCAGAGAGGTTGTGAACACTGAAGCTTTCTTT. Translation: CATSREVVNTEAFF. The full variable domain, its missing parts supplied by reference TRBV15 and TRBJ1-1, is DAMVIQNPRYQVTQFGKPVTLSCSQTLNHNVMYWYQQKSSQAPKLLFHYYDKDFNNEADTPDNFQSRRPNTSFCFLDIRSPGLGDTAMYLCATSREVVNTEAFFGQGTRLTVV.

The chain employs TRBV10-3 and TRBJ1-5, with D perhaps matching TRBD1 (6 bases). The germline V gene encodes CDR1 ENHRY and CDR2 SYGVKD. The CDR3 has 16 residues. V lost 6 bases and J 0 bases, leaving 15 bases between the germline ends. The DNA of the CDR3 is TGTGCCATCAGCGAAGACAGGTTCTATAGCAATCAGCCCCAGCATTTT. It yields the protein CAISEDRFYSNQPQHF.

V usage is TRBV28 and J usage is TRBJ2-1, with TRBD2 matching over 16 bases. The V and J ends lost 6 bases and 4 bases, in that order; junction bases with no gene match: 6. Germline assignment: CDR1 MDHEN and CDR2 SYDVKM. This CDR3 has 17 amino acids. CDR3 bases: TGTGCCAGCAGCGACGGGACTAGCGGGGGGGGATACAATGAGCAGTTCTTC. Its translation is CASSDGTSGGGYNEQFF.

The CDR3 spells CASSLLGQGSTDTQYF. CDR3 nucleotides: TGTGCCAGCAGTCTTTTGGGACAGGGGAGCACAGATACGCAGTATTTT. V gene TRBV27 combines with J gene TRBJ2-3; 10 bases line up with TRBD1. Per germline, CDR1 MNHEY and CDR2 SMNVEV (reference sequence). The CDR3 runs 16 residues. The V and J ends lost 5 bases and 0 bases, in that order; junction bases with no gene match: 5.

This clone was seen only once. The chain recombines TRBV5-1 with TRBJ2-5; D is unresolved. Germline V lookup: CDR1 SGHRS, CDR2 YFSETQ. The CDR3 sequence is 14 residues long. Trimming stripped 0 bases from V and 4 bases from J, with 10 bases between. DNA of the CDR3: TGCGCCAGCAGCTTGGGGGGTTCGTCAGAGACCCAGTACTTC. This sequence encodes CASSLGGSSETQYF.

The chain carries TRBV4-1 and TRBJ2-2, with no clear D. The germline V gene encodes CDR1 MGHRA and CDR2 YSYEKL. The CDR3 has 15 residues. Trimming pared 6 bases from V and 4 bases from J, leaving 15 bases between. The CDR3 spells CASRRTLSSTGELFF. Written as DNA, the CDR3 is TGCGCCAGCAGACGGACCCTCTCATCCACCGGGGAGCTGTTTTTT.

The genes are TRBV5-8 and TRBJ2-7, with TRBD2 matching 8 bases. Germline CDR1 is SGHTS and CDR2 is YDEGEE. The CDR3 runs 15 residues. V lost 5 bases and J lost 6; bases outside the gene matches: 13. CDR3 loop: CASSTRAGAPREQYF. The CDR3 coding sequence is TGTGCCAGCAGTACGAGAGCGGGAGCACCCCGCGAGCAGTACTTC.

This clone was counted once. CDR3 region: CASSGGQRTGQPQHF. DNA of the CDR3: TGTGCCAGCAGTGGGGGCCAAAGGACGGGTCAGCCCCAGCATTTT. The chain has TRBV2 and TRBJ1-5; maybe TRBD1 (5 bases). This CDR3 spans 15 amino acids. CDR1 and CDR2 from the germline V gene are SNHLY and FYNNEI. With 4 bases removed from V and 6 bases from J, the gap between germline ends came to 16 bases.

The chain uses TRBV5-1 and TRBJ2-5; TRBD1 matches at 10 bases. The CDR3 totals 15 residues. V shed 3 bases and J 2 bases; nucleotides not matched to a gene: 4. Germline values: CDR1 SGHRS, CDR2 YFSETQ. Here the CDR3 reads CASSWDRGWQETQYF. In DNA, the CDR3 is TGCGCCAGCAGCTGGGACAGGGGTTGGCAAGAGACCCAGTACTTC.

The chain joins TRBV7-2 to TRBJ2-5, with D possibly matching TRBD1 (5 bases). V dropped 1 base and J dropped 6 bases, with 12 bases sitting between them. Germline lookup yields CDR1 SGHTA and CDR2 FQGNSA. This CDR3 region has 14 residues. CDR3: CASSLGQGKQTQYF. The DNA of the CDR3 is TGTGCCAGCAGCTTAGGGCAGGGTAAACAGACCCAGTACTTC.

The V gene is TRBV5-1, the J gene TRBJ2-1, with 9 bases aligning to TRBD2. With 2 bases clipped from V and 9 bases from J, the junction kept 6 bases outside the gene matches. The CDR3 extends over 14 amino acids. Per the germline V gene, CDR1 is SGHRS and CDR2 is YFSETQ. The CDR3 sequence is CASSFLAGALEQFF. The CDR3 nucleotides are TGCGCCAGCAGCTTCTTAGCGGGAGCTCTTGAGCAGTTCTTC.